This record concerns one T cell receptor beta chain sequence. Trimming took 1 base from V and 1 from J; bases not matched to a gene: 6. The CDR3 runs 17 residues. CDR1 is SGHTA and CDR2 is FQGNSA in the germline V gene. This record comes from a study of OX40 agonist ivuxolimab in advanced cancers. Sequencing was performed with immunoSEQ multiplex PCR; in TCRdb, only in-frame clones are kept and a portion is missing. The sample lists approximately 59,000 clones, about nine tenths occurring once. The source was CD4+ or CD8+ T cells sorted from blood, collected in a trial of the OX40 agonist ivuxolimab. V usage is TRBV7-2 and J usage is TRBJ2-5; 10 bases align to TRBD2. The TCR was taken from an adult with an advanced solid tumor such as melanoma, head and neck, liver or kidney cancer. CDR3 nucleotides: TGTGCCAGCAGCTTAGGTTTACTAGCGGGGCCCCAAGAGACCCAGTACTTC. Translation gives CASSLGLLAGPQETQYF. The complete variable domain, with remaining parts taken from reference TRBV7-2 and TRBJ2-5, reads GAGVSQSPSNKVTEKGKDVELRCDPISGHTALYWYRQSLGQGLEFLIYFQGNSAPDKSGLPSDRFSAERTGGSVSTLTIQRTQQEDSAVYLCASSLGLLAGPQETQYFGPGTRLLVL.